Sequencing of this T cell receptor beta chain was carried out in a study of identical twins. About this clonotype itself: The antigen is undetermined.

V was clipped by 8 bases and J by 6 bases, with 17 bases between them. Germline V lookup: CDR1 SEHNR, CDR2 FQNEAQ (reference sequence). This CDR3 spans 14 amino acids. General study results and limits: For cord blood, abundant beta clonotypes had fewer insertions, unlike memory repertoires, which showed none. When twins shared out-of-frame alpha sequences, those sequences had excess low generation probability. Twin sharing of out-of-frame TCR alpha was underestimated by models in monozygotic pairs.

TCRdb re-called the 5' RACE reads through MiXCR, storing one row per CDR3 protein. The table has around 670,000 distinct CDR3 sequences, roughly 6.2% seen once. The sequence came from a man aged 18 to 35 in good health. The chain couples TRBV7-9 to TRBJ2-1, with TRBD2 as a possible D gene (6 bases). The source material was naive T cells sorted from blood. This CDR3 reads CASQLGGSGNEQFF. The CDR3 DNA follows: TGTGCCAGCCAGTTGGGGGGTTCGGGCAATGAGCAGTTCTTC.